The subject of this entry is one TCR beta chain. No cognate antigen has been identified for it. It has no much larger one-base neighbor in the sample; base qualities were not kept. The data stem from a study of cytomegalovirus exposure and HLA in healthy donors (TCRdb year 2017). Some background on the complete study: An earlier analysis of approximately 640 of the donors reported roughly 300 Gb of sequence data and some 120 million unique TCR beta sequences from 150 million to 200 million T cells. Approximately 300 gigabases of sequencing data and 70 million to 95 million unique TCR sequences made up an early release that covered several hundred HLA-typed donors. The genetic ancestry cluster associated with self-reported Caucasian donors included over 80% of the roughly 400 genotyped donors. The study aimed to test whether signatures of past pathogen exposure could be identified by cataloging public T cell receptors. The study used immunosequencing to profile the T cell repertoires of 666 subjects and linked those repertoires to cytomegalovirus serostatus. Besides the first cohort of under 700 subjects, a separate validation cohort made up of 120 or so different subjects was used. The study combined high-throughput TCR immunosequencing, statistical association of individual TCRs with disease status, and machine learning to predict cytomegalovirus infection status. In a later analysis, previously published TCR beta repertoires from 500 to 750 donors were re-analyzed and high-resolution HLA genotyping was added so that TCR occurrence patterns could be studied. The later analysis used no new phenotypic data to find candidate immune exposures, relying instead on TCR beta sequences and their occurrence across donors. To decide whether each TCR beta V gene segment behaved as functional or pseudogenic, an earlier analysis of some 600 of the donors relied on high-throughput TCR beta sequencing. Donor age, sex, ethnicity and CMV serostatus were compiled alongside the repertoire data. A later genetic analysis used genome-wide SNP genotypes for about three fifths of the roughly 700 donors, treating that subset as a discovery cohort. Every discovery cohort repertoire had been produced on one sequencing platform. HLA typing included class I and class II loci at four-digit resolution. The number of donors typed differed by locus, with roughly 620-630 for A, B, C, DRB1 and DQB1, roughly 520 for DQA1, about 610 for DPA1, and approximately 470 for DPB1. Five DR-DQ haplotypes were handled as single units for association and clustering because linkage in the cohort was strong. Among around 400 genotyped donors of the cohort, an average of approximately 240,000 unique TCR beta nucleotide sequences were sequenced per donor, about a sixth of them non-productive. Results the study describes overall, beyond this receptor: CMV serostatus was the only immune exposure information available for the cohort. A further reported finding was that TCR beta sequences accurately predicted the HLA-A and HLA-B alleles for most subjects in the first cohort. According to a later analysis, parvovirus B19, influenza, CMV and Epstein-Barr virus appeared linked to several top co-occurrence clusters. Only TCR beta chains were sequenced in this cohort, and the absence of alpha or paired-chain data limited detectable features. Linkage disequilibrium might explain the correlated functional status among segregating V segments, but an unknown experimental factor could not be ruled out. The authors suggested that the approach could potentially be generalized to other disease states and immunological phenotypes. In a later genetic analysis, a missense DCLRE1C variant was associated with V-gene and J-gene trimming of TCR beta chains, and the association was replicated in an independent cohort. Sequencing depth was assumed to be roughly uniform across donors in the presence/absence analyses, though that assumption may not hold. In a later analysis, HLA-associated TCR beta chains showed more clonal expansion and lower generation probabilities than non-associated chains that were equally common. The sequencing pipeline was judged likely to have produced a cluster of highly shared sequence variants as a technical artifact. In the study, some 160 TCR beta chains were listed as associated with cytomegalovirus. Compared with the 666-donor mean, donors in an Asian-associated ancestry cluster had fewer N-insertions in productive TCRs, according to a later genetic analysis. HLA typing was unavailable for some donors at each locus, so association tests used only the typed subset. While some public TCRs were present in many individuals, most TCR sequences turned up only very rarely across donors. When HLA alleles, especially DR and DQ, strongly co-occurred, TCR associations were difficult to assign to individual alleles. At a false discovery rate of 0.05, a later analysis linked 15,000 to 20,000 TCR beta sequences to specific HLA alleles. Because the 87-base-pair reads could not distinguish some IMGT-functional V segments, including TRBV6-2 and TRBV6-3, those segments were excluded. A later analysis found that TCR association rates varied across HLA loci, with DRB1 alleles showing the most associated TCRs and HLA-C alleles the fewest. Because counts were too low, seventeen rarely observed V segments, including chromosome 9 orphons, were excluded from the earlier analysis of several hundred of the donors. Three of the identified cytomegalovirus-associated TCR beta chains were confirmed in vitro to be specific for cytomegalovirus antigens. Most CMV-associated TCR beta chains appeared to be HLA-restricted in a later analysis, and the HLA associations seemed to be driven largely by CMV exposure. The classifier was reported to diagnose cytomegalovirus status with high specificity and sensitivity in both the original and validation cohorts. An earlier analysis of some 590 of the donors showed that most TCR beta V segments appeared in productive rearrangements either about 87% or about 30% of the time, which broadly matched IMGT annotations.

Libraries were prepared through the immunoSEQ multiplex PCR assay. For the multiplex PCR, a mixture combining 60 forward primers for TCR Vbeta segments and 13 reverse primers for TCR Jbeta segments was used. Amplification of the CDR3 region of rearranged TCR beta genes was performed with a multiplex PCR assay on genomic DNA. The Illumina HiSeq System was used to sequence the amplified TCR beta libraries as 87-base-pair reads. Turning to the authors' computational methods: Across the 500 to 850 repertoires, a later analysis counted 80 million or so unique TCR beta chains, 9 million to 14 million of which were shared by at least two donors. To remove PCR and sequencing errors, raw reads were error-corrected and collapsed into unique sequences using a nearest-neighbor algorithm that merged closely related sequences. To assign V, D and J gene segments, CDR3 sequences were aligned to IMGT reference sequences. For a sequence to be retained, a match of at least six nucleotides was required to both a V gene segment and a J gene segment. A rearrangement was called productive if the CDR3 had no stop codons and remained in frame with V and J, and every other rearrangement was called non-productive. CDR3 was defined according to IMGT convention as the region running from the second conserved V-encoded cysteine to the conserved J-encoded phenylalanine. In an earlier analysis of 550 to 650 of the donors, sequences lacking an unambiguous match to a single V gene segment were excluded. In an earlier analysis of 587 of the donors, a V segment was called functional when productive rearrangements were above 56.7%, and segregating when the standard deviation between donors exceeded 5%. To diagnose cytomegalovirus status from the catalog of TCR beta chain sequences, a statistical classification framework was built. In a later analysis, TCR nucleotide sequences were compared against IMGT/GENE-DB human TR gene sequences so that V and J genes could be assigned. A later analysis assigned CDR3 sequences and most-parsimonious VDJ recombination scenarios with the TCRdist pipeline. In a later analysis, each TCR beta chain was defined by its CDR3 amino acid sequence together with its V-gene family, and reads lacking a unique V-gene family were excluded. To address suspected cross-contamination and a sequencing artifact, a later analysis removed approximately 590 highly shared, low-generation-probability nucleotide sequences. In a later analysis, a clonal expansion index was calculated for each public chain from normalized within-repertoire ranks of inferred template counts. A later analysis computed generation probabilities with a VDJ recombination model fitted to out-of-frame rearrangements, and checked the results against IGoR. In a later analysis, hypergeometric tests were used to score TCR-TCR, TCR-HLA and TCR-CMV co-occurrence, with a repertoire-size bias correction applied to TCR pairs. To estimate false discovery rates, a later analysis permuted the HLA or CMV assignments 20 times. In a later analysis, co-occurring TCRs were grouped with DBSCAN, and TCRdist sequence similarity was added when clustering was performed within HLA-allele-positive subsets. For co-occurrence clustering, repertoires with fewer than 30,000 or more than 120,000 public chains were excluded, along with about five repertoires with anomalous nucleotide sharing. In TCRdb, the immuneACCESS table is reduced to in-frame sequences with V and J assigned. These tables do not hold every clone; where another copy was compared, an unresolved V gene accounts for under half, and the others remain unexplained. V, J and clone size were drawn from that table, and D and trimming were deduced from the DNA. The sample table contains 200,000 to 250,000 clones; only one count was recorded for approximately 90% of them. 1% of the sample rests with the top ten.

Looking up the germline V gene yields CDR1 SNHLY and CDR2 FYNNEI. The CDR3 measures 17 amino acids from cysteine to phenylalanine. Only the CDR3 region is kept as DNA, spanning 51 bases read in frame from base 1. Germline trimming: 5 bases from V, 0 bases from J; junction bases outside gene matches: 5. The cohort consisted of hundreds of healthy bone marrow donors. At the time of sampling, every cohort member was nominally healthy, though immune exposures that went unrecorded were likely present. The donor tested CMV seronegative, placing the donor among the 350 or so seronegative members of the cohort. A peripheral blood sample was provided by each donor, and peripheral blood mononuclear cells were used for TCR beta sequencing. Genomic DNA extraction from the blood cell samples was performed with the Qiagen DNeasy Blood Extraction Kit.

The receptor's source is a woman between 18 and 30 years old in good health and CMV-seronegative. The sequenced sample consisted of PBMCs. The rearranged segments are TRBV2 and TRBJ2-1, with 12 bases in between that match TRBD2. The CDR3 protein sequence reads: CASSWTSGVASYNEQFF. In nucleotide form, the sequence is TGTGCCAGCAGTTGGACTAGCGGGGTTGCCTCCTACAATGAGCAGTTCTTC.